These 32 T cell receptor beta chains share one sample of origin, sequenced in a study of shared clonotypes between healthy human individuals. Generated by immunoSEQ multiplex PCR, the TCRdb table keeps only in-frame clones and is missing some. The sample yields millions of clones, around nine tenths seen once. The sample taken for sequencing was naive CD4+ T cells sorted from blood. Described subset: CD45RA+ positively selected. The receptors derive from a man in his late teens or twenties in good health.

The rearrangement links TRBV6-1 to TRBJ2-7; TRBD1 aligns across 8 bases. Germline-derived CDR1 and CDR2 are MNHNS and SASEGT. With V trimmed by 6 bases and J by 0 bases, 7 bases remained unmatched. This CDR3 is 15 amino acids long. DNA of the CDR3: TGTGCCAGCAGGGAACAGGGGGTCAACTCCTACGAGCAGTACTTC. As protein: CASREQGVNSYEQYF.

This clone was seen a few times. V usage is TRBV6-1 and J usage is TRBJ1-5; maybe TRBD1 (5 bases). CDR1 and CDR2 from the germline V gene are MNHNS and SASEGT. CDR3 size: 14 residues. The V end lost 3 bases, the J end lost 7 bases, and 13 bases lay between the germline ends. The CDR3 bases are TGTGCCAGCAGTGATCGAGACAGACGACAGCCCCAGCATTTT. Translated: CASSDRDRRQPQHF.

The chain combines TRBV6-6 with TRBJ1-5; D is ambiguous. CDR1 is MNHNY and CDR2 is SVGAGI in the germline V gene (reference sequence). The CDR3 length is 11 residues. V lost 6 bases and J 7 bases, leaving 7 bases between the germline ends. This chain's CDR3 is CASSSRQPQHF. The CDR3, as DNA: TGTGCCAGCAGCTCTAGGCAGCCCCAGCATTTT.

Concerning this clone: Other DNA sequences in the sample encode the same CDR3. The chain employs TRBV28 and TRBJ1-2; no clear D. In germline, CDR1 is MDHEN, CDR2 SYDVKM. Trimming left V 1 base short and J 5 bases short, with 5 bases between. The CDR3 has 12 amino acids. CDR3 sequence (DNA): TGTGCCAGCAGTTTATCAACGTATGGCTACACCTTC. It is translated as CASSLSTYGYTF.

V is TRBV7-2 and J is TRBJ1-3; 7 bases are a match to TRBD1. V lost 5 bases to trimming and J lost 2 bases; unmatched junction nucleotides: 9. The CDR3 runs 16 residues. CDR1 is SGHTA and CDR2 is FQGNSA in the germline V gene. Written as DNA, the CDR3 is TGTGCCAGCAGCCGAACCACAGGGGCCACTGGAAACACCATATATTTT. Its protein product is CASSRTTGATGNTIYF.

The chain couples TRBV5-4 to TRBJ2-1; 10 bases align to TRBD2. Germline CDR1 is SGHNT and CDR2 is YYREEE (reference sequence). The CDR3 length is 16 residues. V shed 4 bases and J 3 bases; nucleotides not matched to a gene: 7. The CDR3 region has the DNA TGTGCCAGCAGCAAGAAGACTAGCGGGTTCTACAATGAGCAGTTCTTC. Its translation: CASSKKTSGFYNEQFF.

V and J are TRBV5-1 and TRBJ2-7; D remains unclear. V shed 3 bases and J shed 3 bases, with 1 base lying between them. Germline values: CDR1 SGHRS, CDR2 YFSETQ. The CDR3 is made up of 10 amino acids. The CDR3 is CASSCYEQYF. For the CDR3, the DNA is TGCGCCAGCAGCTGCTACGAGCAGTACTTC.

V and J are TRBV5-6 and TRBJ1-5; no reliable D call. This CDR3 has 15 residues. The germline V and J ends were trimmed by 4 bases and 5 bases, with 16 bases remaining between them. Germline assignment: CDR1 SGHDT and CDR2 YYEEEE. CDR3: CASSRWTGPHQPQHF. CDR3 nucleotide sequence: TGTGCCAGCAGCAGGTGGACGGGCCCCCATCAGCCCCAGCATTTT.

This clone was counted only a few times. The gene calls are TRBV21-1 and TRBJ1-1; TRBD1, the table's D call, lacks a check against the DNA. TRBV21-1 represents a pseudogene. The CDR3 length is 15 residues. The CDR3 protein is CASSKVDRTDTEAFF. CDR3 sequence (DNA): TGTGCCAGCAGCAAAGTGGACAGGACTGACACTGAAGCTTTCTTT.

V gene TRBV5-1 combines with J gene TRBJ2-2, with D tentatively TRBD1 (7 bases). Germline values: CDR1 SGHRS, CDR2 YFSETQ. Trimming took 4 bases from V and 3 from J, leaving 13 bases between them. This CDR3 has 15 residues. The CDR3 nucleotides are TGCGCCAGCAGCCCCCGCAGGGGGGACACCGGGGAGCTGTTTTTT. The encoded protein is CASSPRRGDTGELFF.

The chain uses TRBV7-9 and TRBJ2-5; no definite D call. The CDR3 is 15 amino acids. Germline CDR1 and CDR2: SEHNR and FQNEAQ (reference sequence). The V gene lost 1 base and the J gene lost 1 base, with 10 bases spanning the gap. The CDR3 DNA sequence: TGTGCCAGCAGCTTAGGCTCCCTCCGCCAAGAGACCCAGTACTTC. Its translation is CASSLGSLRQETQYF.

V gene TRBV5-5 combines with J gene TRBJ2-2, with TRBD2 identical over 7 bases. Trimming took 0 bases from V and 0 from J; bases not matched to a gene: 2. Germline loops: CDR1 SGHKS, CDR2 YYEKEE (reference sequence). The CDR3 runs to 16 residues. CDR3 in DNA: TGTGCCAGCAGCTTGGCCGCGGGAGCGAACACCGGGGAGCTGTTTTTT. It is translated as CASSLAAGANTGELFF.

The chain has TRBV5-6 and TRBJ2-1, with D perhaps matching TRBD2 (5 bases). V was trimmed by 3 bases and J by 5 bases, leaving 12 bases between them. The germline V gene has CDR1 SGHDT and CDR2 YYEEEE. This CDR3 spans 14 amino acids. The CDR3 sequence: CASSSLGRDNEQFF. DNA of the CDR3: TGTGCCAGCAGCTCGCTAGGGCGGGACAATGAGCAGTTCTTC.

The rearrangement uses TRBV27 and TRBJ1-2, with TRBD1 as a possible D gene (6 bases). The CDR3 sequence is 13 residues long. The V gene's germline CDR1 is MNHEY and CDR2 SMNVEV (reference sequence). Trimming left V 4 bases short and J 8 bases short, with 14 bases between. The CDR3 loop reads CASSSDSLRGYTF. The CDR3 DNA is TGTGCCAGCAGTTCGGACAGTCTGCGGGGCTACACCTTC.

This clone was observed a single time. The chain links TRBV6-5 to TRBJ2-3; TRBD1 aligns across 8 bases. V lost 0 bases and J lost 4; bases outside the gene matches: 3. The CDR3 contains 15 residues. Germline V gene data show CDR1 as MNHEY and CDR2 as SVGAGI. The CDR3 DNA reads as TGTGCCAGCAGTTACTCGCAGGGGGCAGCAGATACGCAGTATTTT. Amino acid sequence: CASSYSQGAADTQYF.

The chain is built from TRBV4-1 and TRBJ2-1; D is tentatively TRBD1 or TRBD2 (9 bases each). CDR1 MGHRA and CDR2 YSYEKL come from the germline V gene. The CDR3 consists of 18 residues. V was clipped by 6 bases and J by 10 bases, with 31 bases between them. CDR3 sequence reads: CASRRGQGYLAGAIEQFF. The CDR3 region has the DNA TGCGCCAGCAGACGGGGACAGGGCTACTTAGCGGGGGCCATAGAGCAGTTCTTC.

Written as DNA, the CDR3 is TGCGCCAGCAGCTTGGGTCACGGACAAGAGACCCAGTACTTC. It codes for CASSLGHGQETQYF. V gene TRBV5-1 combines with J gene TRBJ2-5, with unresolved D. The CDR3 is 14 amino acids. Trimming pared 0 bases from V and 2 bases from J, leaving 8 bases between. Germline V CDR1 and CDR2: SGHRS, YFSETQ. Full variable domain (rest looked up from reference TRBV5-1 and TRBJ2-5): KAGVTQTPRYLIKTRGQQVTLSCSPISGHRSVSWYQQTPGQGLQFLFEYFSETQRNKGNFPGRFSGRQFSNSRSEMNVSTLELGDSALYLCASSLGHGQETQYFGPGTRLLVL.

This rearrangement joins TRBV5-1 to TRBJ2-5; D might be TRBD1 (6 bases). Germline V CDR1 and CDR2: SGHRS, YFSETQ. V gave up 7 bases and J gave up 2 bases, with 12 bases separating them. This CDR3 region has 13 residues. The CDR3 reads CASHVGGQETQYF. The CDR3 bases are TGCGCCAGCCACGTAGGGGGTCAAGAGACCCAGTACTTC.

The chain uses TRBV10-3 and TRBJ2-5, with TRBD1 as a possible D gene (6 bases). V lost 5 bases to trimming and J lost 2 bases, with 15 bases between them. Looked up from germline, CDR1 is ENHRY and CDR2 is SYGVKD. CDR3 size: 15 residues. The CDR3: CAISSGTPDQETQYF. CDR3 bases: TGTGCCATCAGTTCCGGGACACCCGATCAAGAGACCCAGTACTTC.

As to this clone: Within the sample, other DNA sequences also encode this same CDR3. This chain connects TRBV7-2 to TRBJ2-7; no reliable D call. Germline V gives CDR1 SGHTA, CDR2 FQGNSA. The CDR3 covers 14 residues. V was shortened by 6 bases and J by 0 bases, with 12 bases between the two germline ends. CDR3 sequence reads: CASSRDSSSYEQYF. The CDR3 DNA is TGTGCCAGCAGTCGAGACTCGAGCTCCTACGAGCAGTACTTC.

This sequence joins TRBV7-2 and TRBJ1-5, with 8 bases matching TRBD1. The CDR3 has 18 residues. The J segment lost 2 bases and the V segment lost 1 base, leaving 10 bases of the junction unmatched. Germline V gives CDR1 SGHTA, CDR2 FQGNSA. In nucleotides, the CDR3 is TGTGCCAGCAGCTTAGGACTCAGGGGGCGAGCGGGCAATCAGCCCCAGCATTTT. It specifies CASSLGLRGRAGNQPQHF. The full variable domain, in which reference TRBV7-2 and TRBJ1-5 provide the parts outside the CDR3, is GAGVSQSPSNKVTEKGKDVELRCDPISGHTALYWYRQSLGQGLEFLIYFQGNSAPDKSGLPSDRFSAERTGGSVSTLTIQRTQQEDSAVYLCASSLGLRGRAGNQPQHFGDGTRLSIL.

This clone was observed once. The chain uses TRBV10-3 and TRBJ2-5; D unclear. Germline lookup yields CDR1 ENHRY and CDR2 SYGVKD. The CDR3 consists of 13 residues. Trimming cost V 2 bases and J 5 bases, with 9 bases left between them. DNA for the CDR3: TGTGCCATCAGTGAGCGGGTCGGGGAGACCCAGTACTTC. Its protein is CAISERVGETQYF.

This chain uses TRBV15 with TRBJ2-7; D might be TRBD1 (5 bases). The germline V gene encodes CDR1 LNHNV and CDR2 YYDKDF (reference sequence). Trimming took off 0 bases at V and 7 bases at J, with 16 bases between the two ends. This CDR3 has 15 amino acids. CDR3 coding DNA: TGTGCCACCAGCAGAGATCGGGCAGGGTTTAGAGAGCAGTACTTC. Its protein product is CATSRDRAGFREQYF.

V gene TRBV18 combines with J gene TRBJ2-1, with TRBD1 as a possible D gene (6 bases). CDR1 is KGHSH, CDR2 LQKENI, per germline. V was cut by 4 bases and J by 0 bases, with 10 bases left in between. This CDR3 has 15 residues. This CDR3 reads CASSLDRSSYNEQFF. The CDR3 bases are TGTGCCAGCTCACTAGACAGGAGCTCCTACAATGAGCAGTTCTTC.

The chain links TRBV5-8 to TRBJ2-3, with TRBD1 as a possible D gene (5 bases). The V gene's germline CDR1 is SGHTS and CDR2 YDEGEE. The CDR3 contains 15 residues. Trimming cost V 0 bases and J 2 bases, with 10 bases left between them. The CDR3 reads CASSLARVSTDTQYF. In DNA form, the CDR3 reads TGTGCCAGCAGCTTGGCCAGGGTTTCCACAGATACGCAGTATTTT.

J is TRBJ1-1 and V is TRBV18; the D gene is possibly TRBD1 (6 bases). The CDR3 runs to 14 residues. V lost 6 bases and J lost 3, with 14 bases in between. CDR1 is KGHSH, CDR2 LQKENI, per germline. The DNA for the CDR3 is TGTGCCAGCTCCCCCGGGACACAGGACACTGAAGCTTTCTTT. Its protein is CASSPGTQDTEAFF.

This sequence joins TRBV10-3 and TRBJ2-7, with 8 bases aligning to TRBD1. Germline V lookup: CDR1 ENHRY, CDR2 SYGVKD. The CDR3 extends over 15 amino acids. Germline trimming cut 2 bases from V and 4 bases from J; bases unmatched to any gene: 7. The CDR3, as DNA: TGTGCCATCAGTGAGACTCGGACAGGGTTATACGAGCAGTACTTC. Its protein is CAISETRTGLYEQYF.

This clone appeared once. The chain couples TRBV6-1 to TRBJ1-1; D gene unclear. Germline CDR1 reads MNHNS; CDR2 reads SASEGT. The CDR3 is made up of 11 amino acids. V was cut by 0 bases and J by 10 bases, with 6 bases left in between. The CDR3 is CASSEATSAFF. DNA of the CDR3: TGTGCCAGCAGTGAAGCCACTTCAGCTTTCTTT.

The chain is built from TRBV5-1 and TRBJ2-3; possibly TRBD1 for D (6 bases). Trimming pared 0 bases from V and 2 bases from J, leaving 13 bases between. CDR3 length equals 16 residues. CDR1 is SGHRS and CDR2 is YFSETQ in the germline V gene. The CDR3 nucleotides read TGCGCCAGCAGCTTGGAGGCCGGACAGAACACAGATACGCAGTATTTT. Its translation is CASSLEAGQNTDTQYF.

This sequence joins TRBV10-3 and TRBJ2-1, with 9 bases matching TRBD1. CDR1 is ENHRY and CDR2 is SYGVKD in the germline V gene. CDR3 length: 12 amino acids. Germline trimming cut 2 bases from V and 15 bases from J; bases unmatched to any gene: 5. This chain's CDR3 is CAISEIGTGRFF. Here the CDR3 DNA reads TGTGCCATCAGTGAGATCGGGACAGGGAGGTTCTTC.

On this clone: The sample contains more than one DNA sequence encoding this CDR3. The gene calls are TRBV30 and TRBJ2-5, with D unclear. The V end lost 2 bases, the J end lost 4 bases, and 8 bases lay between the germline ends. In germline, CDR1 is GTSNPN, CDR2 SVGIG (reference sequence). The CDR3 is 12 residues long. The CDR3, as DNA: TGTGCCTGGAGTCTTTCACGAGAGACCCAGTACTTC. Translation: CAWSLSRETQYF.

DNA of the CDR3: TGTGCCAGCTCCAGGGACAGGGCGGGAACTGAAGCTTTCTTT. Its translation is CASSRDRAGTEAFF. The V and J genes are TRBV5-4 and TRBJ1-1; 9 bases map to TRBD1. The CDR3 has 14 residues. The germline CDR1 and CDR2 sequences are SGHNT and YYREEE (reference sequence). V lost 7 bases and J lost 5; bases outside the gene matches: 9. Complete variable domain (other parts from reference TRBV5-4 and TRBJ1-1): ETGVTQSPTHLIKTRGQQVTLRCSSQSGHNTVSWYQQALGQGPQFIFQYYREEENGRGNFPPRFSGLQFPNYSSELNVNALELDDSALYLCASSRDRAGTEAFFGQGTRLTVV.